Listed below are T cell receptor beta chains from one sample, sequenced in a study of cytomegalovirus exposure and HLA in healthy donors. The method was immunoSEQ multiplex PCR; TCRdb's version includes in-frame clones alone and lacks a portion of them. The sample holds nearly 65,000 clones; 73% are singletons and the top ten take approximately 5.5%. Sample: PBMCs. Receptors originate from a man aged 45-65 years in good health and CMV-seronegative. The CDR3 runs from the conserved cysteine through the conserved F or W. D genes are given only for firm matches. Rows give clone size only sometimes, using once, few, many, or a class for an expanded clone.

>NA|TRBJ1-5|TRBV9|NA
TGTGCCAGCAGCGTAGAGGGAGGGAATCAGCCCCAGCATTTT
CASSVEGGNQPQHF
>NA|TRBJ1-2|TRBV7-9|TRBD1
TGTGCCAGCAGCTTGTTGACAGGGTCTAACTATGGCTACACCTTC
CASSLLTGSNYGYTF
>few|TRBJ2-7|TRBV11-2|NA
TGTGCCAGCAGCCCAGGGGGAGGCAACTCCTACGAGCAGTACTTC
CASSPGGGNSYEQYF
>few|TRBJ2-1|TRBV9|TRBD2
TGTGCCAGCAGCGTAGTCGGGGGGGGCCTTCTAAATGAGCAGTTCTTC
CASSVVGGGLLNEQFF
>NA|TRBJ2-3|TRBV10-3|TRBD1
TGTGCCACCGCGGGGGGTGACAGGGGGCTTGGCACAGATACGCAGTATTTT
CATAGGDRGLGTDTQYF
>few|TRBJ1-5|TRBV6-5|TRBD1
TGTGCCAGCAGTTACACAGACAGGGGGCCCCAGCATTTT
CASSYTDRGPQHF
>once|TRBJ1-2|TRBV6-6|TRBD1
TGTGCCAGCAGCACAACAGGGGCCTCCTCTTTTGGCTACACCTTC
CASSTTGASSFGYTF
>NA|TRBJ2-1|TRBV7-3|TRBD2
TGTGCCAGCAGCTTAGGGAGCGGGGGGGCCACGACAAACAATGAGCAGTTCTTC
CASSLGSGGATTNNEQFF
>medium-sized|TRBJ1-3|TRBV4-1|NA
TGCGCCAGCAGCCAAGCCGACTGGGTAAGAGGAAACACCATATATTTT
CASSQADWVRGNTIYF
>once|TRBJ1-2|TRBV7-9|NA
TGTGCCAGCAGCCCCCCGGGTGGGTTTCACTATGGCTACACCTTC
CASSPPGGFHYGYTF
>few|TRBJ2-6|TRBV6-6|TRBD1
TGTGCCAGCATTCAGGGGGCGACTGGGGCCAACGTCCTGACTTTC
CASIQGATGANVLTF
>NA|TRBJ2-2|TRBV9|TRBD1
TGTGCCAGCAGCACCCGCCCGGGACAGGCGACCGGGGAGCTGTTTTTT
CASSTRPGQATGELFF
>NA|TRBJ2-3|TRBV2|TRBD2
TGTGCCAGCAGTGTCGTAGCGGGGCCAGATACGCAGTATTTT
CASSVVAGPDTQYF
>NA|TRBJ1-1|TRBV9|TRBD1
TGTGCCAGCAGCGTTACCGGGACAGGGTACACTGAAGCTTTCTTT
CASSVTGTGYTEAFF
>NA|TRBJ1-2|TRBV15|NA
TGTGCCACCAGCAGAGGACGGGCTAACTATGGCTACACCTTC
CATSRGRANYGYTF
>NA|TRBJ1-1|TRBV5-1|NA
TGCGCCAGCAGCTTGGATTCCCAGGTGAACACTGAAGCTTTCTTT
CASSLDSQVNTEAFF
>NA|TRBJ1-1|TRBV30|TRBD1
TGTGCCTGGGGGACAGGGAGGGCTGAAGCTTTCTTT
CAWGTGRAEAFF
>few|TRBJ1-2|TRBV29-1|TRBD1
TGCAGCGGGGGGTGGGGGACAGGGGATGGCTACACCTTC
CSGGWGTGDGYTF
>NA|TRBJ2-5|TRBV5-1|TRBD2
TGCGCCAGCAGCTTGGGGAACCTAGCGGGGGGGCTTGGAGAGACCCAGTACTTC
CASSLGNLAGGLGETQYF
>NA|TRBJ1-5|TRBV7-9|TRBD1
TGTGCCAGCAGCGCCACAGGGGGAGTAGGCAATCAGCCCCAGCATTTT
CASSATGGVGNQPQHF
>NA|TRBJ2-3|TRBV7-9|TRBD2
TGTGCCAGCAGCGGCCTCGGGGGGTTGTATTTT
CASSGLGGLYF
>few|TRBJ1-4|TRBV6-5|NA
TGTGCCAGCAGTTACACGCAGGGAAGCGGGAATGAAAAACTGTTTTTT
CASSYTQGSGNEKLFF
>NA|TRBJ2-6|TRBV15|NA
TGTGCCACCAGCAGAATTGGCGGCTCTGGGGCCAACGTCCTGACTTTC
CATSRIGGSGANVLTF
>NA|TRBJ1-5|TRBV6-1|NA
TGTGCCAGCAGCGCAGGGTCGAAGGATCAGCCCCAGCATTTT
CASSAGSKDQPQHF
>few|TRBJ1-4|TRBV28|NA
TGTGCCAGCAGCCTCATAAAGGGGGATGGAGAAAAACTGTTTTTT
CASSLIKGDGEKLFF
>NA|TRBJ2-4|TRBV4-1|NA
TGCGCCAGCAGCCAAGACCCAGGGTACATTCAGTACTTC
CASSQDPGYIQYF
>few|TRBJ2-3|TRBV5-4|TRBD2
TGTGCCAGCAGCTTGGTCTCACTAGCGGGGCTCTTGGGCACAGATACGCAGTATTTT
CASSLVSLAGLLGTDTQYF
>NA|TRBJ2-7|TRBV30|NA
TGTGCCGGGGCTCCGACATTAGTGTCCTACGAGCAGTACTTC
CAGAPTLVSYEQYF
>NA|TRBJ1-3|TRBV2|TRBD1
TGTGCCAGCAGTGGCTACAGGGGCGAGGACACCATATATTTT
CASSGYRGEDTIYF
>NA|TRBJ1-1|TRBV9|NA
TGTGCCAGCAGCCCGGCAGGGAGGTCTGAAGCTTTCTTT
CASSPAGRSEAFF
>few|TRBJ2-7|TRBV2|TRBD2
TGTGCCAGCAGGAGGGGAGGGATCAGCCCCTACGAGCAGTACTTC
CASRRGGISPYEQYF
>NA|TRBJ1-1|TRBV18|TRBD1
TGTGCCAGCTCCCTGACAGGGGTTAATGAAGCTTTCTTT
CASSLTGVNEAFF
>once|TRBJ2-5|TRBV5-1|TRBD1
TGCGCCAGCAGAAGGTCAGGGGGCTTTGGAGAGACCCAGTACTTC
CASRRSGGFGETQYF
>NA|TRBJ1-5|TRBV11-2|NA
TGTGCCAGCAGCGCCCATTCAGATCAGCCCCAGCATTTT
CASSAHSDQPQHF
>NA|TRBJ1-2|TRBV29-1|NA
TGCAGCGTTGAAGAACCGGGACAAAAGAATGGCTACACCTTC
CSVEEPGQKNGYTF
>few|TRBJ2-2|TRBV9|NA
TGTGCCAGCAGCTTCGGGAGCCGGAACACCGGGGAGCTGTTTTTT
CASSFGSRNTGELFF
>once|TRBJ2-7|TRBV30|TRBD1
TGTGCCTGGAGACCAGGGGGCTACGAGCAGTACTTC
CAWRPGGYEQYF
>NA|TRBJ2-7|TRBV5-4|NA
TGTGCCAGCAGCTTGGGCCAGGGCAGGGGCTACGAGCAGTACTTC
CASSLGQGRGYEQYF
>NA|TRBJ2-3|TRBV7-2|TRBD2
TGTGCCAGCAGCTTAACGCCGCGGGGGACGCAGTATTTT
CASSLTPRGTQYF
>NA|TRBJ2-5|TRBV18|TRBD2
TGTGCCAGCTCCCCAGACAGCGCGGGGGGGTCCGGGACCCAGTACTTC
CASSPDSAGGSGTQYF
>NA|TRBJ1-5|TRBV6-6|TRBD1
TGTGCCAGCAGTACGACTGGGGGACAGGGGGGGCAGCCCCAGCATTTT
CASSTTGGQGGQPQHF
>NA|TRBJ1-5|TRBV11-2|NA
TGTGCCAGCAGCTTAGCACGGAATCAGCCCCAGCATTTT
CASSLARNQPQHF
>NA|TRBJ1-2|TRBV7-3|NA
TGTGCCAGCAGCTTAGGGCAGGGGACCATCTATGGCTACACCTTC
CASSLGQGTIYGYTF
>NA|TRBJ2-7|TRBV7-8|TRBD1
TGTGCCAGCAGCTTCCGCGGGACAGGGACCTACGAGCAGTACTTC
CASSFRGTGTYEQYF
>NA|TRBJ2-1|TRBV5-8|NA
TGTGCCAGCGGAGGGACAGCGTACAATGAGCAGTTCTTC
CASGGTAYNEQFF
>few|TRBJ1-1|TRBV2|NA
TGTGCCAGCAGTCCCGGGACATACCGGGGAGCTGAAGCTTTCTTT
CASSPGTYRGAEAFF
>NA|TRBJ1-5|TRBV30|NA
TGTGCCTGGAGTGGGGGAGGCCTTTATAGCAATCAGCCCCAGCATTTT
CAWSGGGLYSNQPQHF
>few|TRBJ1-2|TRBV10-3|NA
TGTGCCATCAGTGAGTCCCCCAAAAACTATGGCTACACCTTC
CAISESPKNYGYTF
>few|TRBJ2-2|TRBV15|NA
TGTGCCACCAGCAGAGTCAAGAACACCGGGGAGCTGTTTTTT
CATSRVKNTGELFF
>NA|TRBJ1-2|TRBV10-2|TRBD1
TGCGCCAGCAGTCCTGACGGACAGGGGATACTTAACTATGGCTACACCTTC
CASSPDGQGILNYGYTF
>NA|TRBJ2-1|TRBV5-6|NA
TGTGCCAGCAGCTTGGTTGGACAGCCGTACAATGAGCAGTTCTTC
CASSLVGQPYNEQFF
>once|TRBJ1-2|TRBV6-1|NA
TGTGCCAGCAGTGACCGACAGGTTCACTATGGCTACACCTTC
CASSDRQVHYGYTF
>NA|TRBJ2-2|TRBV21-1|NA
TGTGCCAGCAGCGAATTCAGTCAGGAAAACGCGAACACCGGGGAGCTGTTTTTT
CASSEFSQENANTGELFF
>NA|TRBJ2-7|TRBV5-1|TRBD2
TGCGCCAGCAGCCCCTCCGGGGGACTAGCTTCCGAGCAGTACTTC
CASSPSGGLASEQYF
>NA|TRBJ2-7|TRBV6-1|TRBD1
TGTGCCACGCCCGGGGACAGGGTTTGGTACGAGCAGTACTTC
CATPGDRVWYEQYF
>NA|TRBJ2-3|TRBV7-6|TRBD1
TGTGCCAGCAGCCGGGACAGAGGGCCCACAGATACGCAGTATTTT
CASSRDRGPTDTQYF
>NA|TRBJ2-5|TRBV7-3|TRBD1
TGTGCCAGCAGCCCGCAAGGGACAGGGCAAGAGACCCAGTACTTC
CASSPQGTGQETQYF
>NA|TRBJ2-1|TRBV18|NA
TGTGCCAGCTCACCACGGGGCCCTGAGCAGTTCTTC
CASSPRGPEQFF
>NA|TRBJ2-2|TRBV10-1|NA
TGCGCCAGCAGTGAGCAGCGTATCACCGGGGAGCTGTTTTTT
CASSEQRITGELFF
>NA|TRBJ2-5|TRBV9|TRBD2
TGTGCCAGCAGCGCCGGGACTAGCAGAAACCAAGAGACCCAGTACTTC
CASSAGTSRNQETQYF